This entry describes one T cell receptor beta chain. The record originates from a study of T cells in Graves' hyperthyroidism and ophthalmopathy. Trimming removed 4 bases from V and 6 bases from J; junction bases left unmatched: 7. The CDR3 runs to 13 residues. Germline lookup yields CDR1 DFQATT and CDR2 SNEGSKA (reference sequence). TCR beta CDR3 regions were amplified from RNA. During a first-round RT-PCR of the TCR CDR3, the HTBI primer set was used. MiXCR, run by TCRdb on the multiplex PCR reads, gives a single entry per CDR3 protein. The table shows 300,000 to 450,000 distinct CDR3 sequences, with 14% to 15% occurring only once.

Sequencing was carried out using blood. This TCR was recovered from a woman aged 25 to 39 with Graves' hyperthyroidism. V gene TRBV20-1 combines with J gene TRBJ2-7, with TRBD1 matching 9 bases. The CDR3 DNA reads as TGCAGTGCTAAGACGGGACAGGGTGGCGAGCAGTACTTC. Its translation: CSAKTGQGGEQYF.